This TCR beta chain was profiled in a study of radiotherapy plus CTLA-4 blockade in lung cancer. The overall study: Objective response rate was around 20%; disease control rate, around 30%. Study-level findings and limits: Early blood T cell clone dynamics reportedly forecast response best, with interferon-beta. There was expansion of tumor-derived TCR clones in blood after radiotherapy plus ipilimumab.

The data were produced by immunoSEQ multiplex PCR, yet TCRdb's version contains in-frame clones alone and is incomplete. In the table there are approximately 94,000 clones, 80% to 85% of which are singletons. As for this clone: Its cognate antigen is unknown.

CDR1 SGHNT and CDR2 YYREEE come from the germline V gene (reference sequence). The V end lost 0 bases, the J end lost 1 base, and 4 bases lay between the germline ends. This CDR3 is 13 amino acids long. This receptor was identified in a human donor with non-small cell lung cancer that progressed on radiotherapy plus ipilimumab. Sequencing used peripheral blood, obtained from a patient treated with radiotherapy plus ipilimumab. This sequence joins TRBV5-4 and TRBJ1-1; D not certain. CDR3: CASSLGRNTEAFF. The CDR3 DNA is TGTGCCAGCAGCTTGGGGAGGAACACTGAAGCTTTCTTT.